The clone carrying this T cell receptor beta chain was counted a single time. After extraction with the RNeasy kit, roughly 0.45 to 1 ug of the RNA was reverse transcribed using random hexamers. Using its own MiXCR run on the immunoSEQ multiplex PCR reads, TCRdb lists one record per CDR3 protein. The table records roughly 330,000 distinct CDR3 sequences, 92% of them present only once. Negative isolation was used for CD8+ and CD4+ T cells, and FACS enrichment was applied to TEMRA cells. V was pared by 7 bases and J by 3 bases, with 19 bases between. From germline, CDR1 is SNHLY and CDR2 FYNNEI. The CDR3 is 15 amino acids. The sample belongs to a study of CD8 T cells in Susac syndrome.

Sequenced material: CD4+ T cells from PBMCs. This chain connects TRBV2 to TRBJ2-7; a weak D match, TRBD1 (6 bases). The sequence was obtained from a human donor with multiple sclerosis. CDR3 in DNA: TGTGCCAGCATGACACCCGGGACACCAGTCTACGAGCAGTACTTC. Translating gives CASMTPGTPVYEQYF. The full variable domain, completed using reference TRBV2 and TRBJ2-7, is EPEVTQTPSHQVTQMGQEVILRCVPISNHLYFYWYRQILGQKVEFLVSFYNNEISEKSEIFDDQFSVERPDGSNFTLKIRSTKLEDSAMYFCASMTPGTPVYEQYFGPGTRLTVT.